This T cell receptor (beta chain) was captured in a study of PD-1 blockade in mismatch repair-deficient tumors. The method was immunoSEQ multiplex PCR; TCRdb's version includes in-frame clones alone and lacks a portion of them. The table records 8,500 to 10,000 clones, over 75% of them present only once. The time point here: approximately ten-day in vitro stimulation with candidate mutation-associated neoantigen peptide 1. A word on this clone: What it binds is not known.

The CDR3 is 15 residues long. Germline CDR1 is GTSNPN and CDR2 is SVGIG (reference sequence). Unmatched junction bases numbered 4, after V lost 2 bases and J lost 3 bases. This specimen was cells cultured in vitro, taken from a patient treated with pembrolizumab. The chain couples TRBV30 to TRBJ1-1, with 12 bases matching TRBD1. The receptor was derived from an adult with mismatch repair-deficient cancer. Here the CDR3 DNA reads TGTGCCTGGAGTTGGGGGGACAGGGGGCACACTGAAGCTTTCTTT. Its protein product is CAWSWGDRGHTEAFF.